This TCR beta chain was recorded in a study of beta chain features in type 1 diabetes. General observations from the study: When Type 1 diabetes patients were examined, their TCRB CDR3s proved moderately but significantly shorter in all four CD4+ subsets. A pattern of fewer insertions and more deletions at VDJ junctions was seen in type 1 diabetes patients. The naive, central memory and Treg TCRB repertoires looked more alike in patients than they did in healthy donors.

Germline CDR1 SGHDN, CDR2 FVKESK. Trimming left V 6 bases short and J 5 bases short, with 10 bases between. The CDR3 has 13 amino acids. The authors reverse transcribed all of the isolated RNA, so sequencing captured expressed TCRB transcripts. TCRdb keeps only in-frame clones here, not all; method: immunoSEQ multiplex PCR. The repertoire holds about 710,000 clones, 11% to 15% seen once, with nearly 0.04% in the top ten. Blood was drawn once from each donor into heparinised tubes. The draws averaged around 120 mL. Purity above 95% was achieved in all sorted populations. This clone was seen a handful of times. Its specificity is not known.

This sequence joins TRBV14 and TRBJ2-2; D call uncertain. The sequence was obtained from a man younger than 35 with type 1 diabetes. Sequencing was carried out using naive CD4+ T cells from blood. The CDR3 nucleotides read TGTGCCAGCAGTGATTGGGTTACCGGGGAGCTGTTTTTT. Its protein product is CASSDWVTGELFF.